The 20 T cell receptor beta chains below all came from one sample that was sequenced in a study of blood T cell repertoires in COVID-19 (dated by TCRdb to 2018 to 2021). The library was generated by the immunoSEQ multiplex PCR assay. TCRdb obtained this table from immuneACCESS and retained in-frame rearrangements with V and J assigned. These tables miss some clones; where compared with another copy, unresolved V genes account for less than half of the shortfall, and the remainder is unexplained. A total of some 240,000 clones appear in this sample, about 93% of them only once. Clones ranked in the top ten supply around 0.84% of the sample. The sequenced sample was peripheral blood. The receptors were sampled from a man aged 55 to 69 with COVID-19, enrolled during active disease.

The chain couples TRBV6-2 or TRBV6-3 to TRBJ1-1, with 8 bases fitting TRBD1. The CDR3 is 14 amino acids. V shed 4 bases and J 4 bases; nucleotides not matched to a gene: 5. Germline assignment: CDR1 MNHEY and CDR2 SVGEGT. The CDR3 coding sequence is TGTGCCAGCAGTTTGGCACAGGGGGTCACTGAAGCTTTCTTT. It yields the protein CASSLAQGVTEAFF.

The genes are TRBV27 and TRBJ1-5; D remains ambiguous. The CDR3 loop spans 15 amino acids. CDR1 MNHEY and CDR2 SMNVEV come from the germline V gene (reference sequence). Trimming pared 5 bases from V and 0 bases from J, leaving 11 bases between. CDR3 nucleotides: TGTGCCAGCAGTCGAGATAGAAGTAGCAATCAGCCCCAGCATTTT. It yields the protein CASSRDRSSNQPQHF.

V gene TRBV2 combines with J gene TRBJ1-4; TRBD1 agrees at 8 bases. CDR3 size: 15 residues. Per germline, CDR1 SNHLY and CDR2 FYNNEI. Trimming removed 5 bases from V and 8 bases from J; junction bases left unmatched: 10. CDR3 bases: TGTGCCAGCAGTCTAGCCGGACAGGGAGGAGAAAAACTGTTTTTT. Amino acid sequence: CASSLAGQGGEKLFF.

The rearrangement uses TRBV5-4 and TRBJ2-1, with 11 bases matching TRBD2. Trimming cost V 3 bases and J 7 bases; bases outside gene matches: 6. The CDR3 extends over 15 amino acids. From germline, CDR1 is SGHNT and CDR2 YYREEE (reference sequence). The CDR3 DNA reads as TGTGCCAGCAGCTCAGGGACTAGCGGAGTTAATGAGCAGTTCTTC. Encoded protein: CASSSGTSGVNEQFF.

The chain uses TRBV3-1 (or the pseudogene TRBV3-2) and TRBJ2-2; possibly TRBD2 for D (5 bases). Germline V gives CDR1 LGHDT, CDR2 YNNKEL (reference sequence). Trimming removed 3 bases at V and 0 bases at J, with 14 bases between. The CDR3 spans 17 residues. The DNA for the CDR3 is TGTGCCAGCAGCCATTGGTCGAGGGCCACGAACACCGGGGAGCTGTTTTTT. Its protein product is CASSHWSRATNTGELFF.

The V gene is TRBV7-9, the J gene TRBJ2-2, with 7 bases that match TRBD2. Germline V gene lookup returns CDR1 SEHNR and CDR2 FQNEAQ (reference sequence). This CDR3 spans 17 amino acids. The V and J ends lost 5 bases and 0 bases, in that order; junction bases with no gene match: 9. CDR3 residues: CASSLRAAGANTGELFF. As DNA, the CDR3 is TGTGCCAGCAGCCTTAGAGCGGCGGGGGCGAACACCGGGGAGCTGTTTTTT. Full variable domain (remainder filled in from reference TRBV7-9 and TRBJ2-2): DTGVSQNPRHKITKRGQNVTFRCDPISEHNRLYWYRQTLGQGPEFLTYFQNEAQLEKSRLLSDRFSAERPKGSFSTLEIQRTEQGDSAMYLCASSLRAAGANTGELFFGEGSRLTVL.

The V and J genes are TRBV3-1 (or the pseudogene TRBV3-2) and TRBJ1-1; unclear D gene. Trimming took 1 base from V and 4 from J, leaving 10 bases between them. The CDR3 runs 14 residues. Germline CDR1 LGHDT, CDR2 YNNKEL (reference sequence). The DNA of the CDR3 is TGTGCCAGCAGCCAAGGAATACCGGGCACTGAAGCTTTCTTT. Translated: CASSQGIPGTEAFF.

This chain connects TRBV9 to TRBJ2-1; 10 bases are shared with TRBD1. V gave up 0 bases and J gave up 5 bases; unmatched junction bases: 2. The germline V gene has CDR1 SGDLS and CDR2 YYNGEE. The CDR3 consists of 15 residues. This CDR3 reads CASSVDGQGDNEQFF. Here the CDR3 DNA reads TGTGCCAGCAGCGTAGATGGACAGGGGGACAATGAGCAGTTCTTC.

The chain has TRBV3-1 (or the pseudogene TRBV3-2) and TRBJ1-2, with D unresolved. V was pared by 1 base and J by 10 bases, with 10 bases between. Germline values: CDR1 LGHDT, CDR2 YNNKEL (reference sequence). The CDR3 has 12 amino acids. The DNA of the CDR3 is TGTGCCAGCAGCCAAGTCCCCTCAGTCTACACCTTC. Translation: CASSQVPSVYTF.

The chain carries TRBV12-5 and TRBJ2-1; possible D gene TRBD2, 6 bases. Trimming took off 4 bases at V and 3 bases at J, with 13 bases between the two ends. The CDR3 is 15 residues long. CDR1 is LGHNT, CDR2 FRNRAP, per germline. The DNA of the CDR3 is TGTGCTAGTGGTTCGGGACTCCAGGTCTACAATGAGCAGTTCTTC. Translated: CASGSGLQVYNEQFF. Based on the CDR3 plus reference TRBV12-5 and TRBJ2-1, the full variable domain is DARVTQTPRHKVTEMGQEVTMRCQPILGHNTVFWYRQTMMQGLELLAYFRNRAPLDDSGMPKDRFSAEMPDATLATLKIQPSEPRDSAVYFCASGSGLQVYNEQFFGPGTRLTVL.

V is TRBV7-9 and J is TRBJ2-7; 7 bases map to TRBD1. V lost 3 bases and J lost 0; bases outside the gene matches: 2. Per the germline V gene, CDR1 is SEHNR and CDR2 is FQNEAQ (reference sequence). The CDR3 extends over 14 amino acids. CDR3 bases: TGTGCCAGCAGCTTTGGGGACAGCTCCTACGAGCAGTACTTC. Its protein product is CASSFGDSSYEQYF.

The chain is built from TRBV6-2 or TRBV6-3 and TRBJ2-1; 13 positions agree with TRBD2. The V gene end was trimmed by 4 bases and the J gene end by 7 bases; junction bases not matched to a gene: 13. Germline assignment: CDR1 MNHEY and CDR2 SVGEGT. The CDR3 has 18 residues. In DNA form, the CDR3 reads TGTGCCAGCAGTTTTAGGACTAGCGGGAGAGTAGCGGGAAATGAGCAGTTCTTC. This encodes CASSFRTSGRVAGNEQFF.

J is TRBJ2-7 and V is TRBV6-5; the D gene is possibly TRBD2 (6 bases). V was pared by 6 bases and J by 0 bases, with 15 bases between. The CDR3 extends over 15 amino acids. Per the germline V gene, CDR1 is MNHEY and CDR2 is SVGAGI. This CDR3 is CASSPGLTNSYEQYF. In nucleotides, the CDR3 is TGTGCCAGCAGCCCGGGACTCACCAACTCCTACGAGCAGTACTTC.

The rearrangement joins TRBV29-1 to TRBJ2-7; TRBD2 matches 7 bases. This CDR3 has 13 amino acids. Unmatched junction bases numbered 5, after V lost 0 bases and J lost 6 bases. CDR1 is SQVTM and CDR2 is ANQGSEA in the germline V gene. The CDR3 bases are TGCAGCGTTGAAGATCTTCGGGGGGTCGAGCAGTACTTC. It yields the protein CSVEDLRGVEQYF.

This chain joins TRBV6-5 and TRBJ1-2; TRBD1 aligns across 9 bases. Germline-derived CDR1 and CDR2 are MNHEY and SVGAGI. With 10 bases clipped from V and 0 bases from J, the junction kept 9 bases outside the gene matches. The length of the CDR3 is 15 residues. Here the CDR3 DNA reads TGTGCCAACAGCGCGGGACAGGGATCTAACTATGGCTACACCTTC. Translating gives CANSAGQGSNYGYTF.

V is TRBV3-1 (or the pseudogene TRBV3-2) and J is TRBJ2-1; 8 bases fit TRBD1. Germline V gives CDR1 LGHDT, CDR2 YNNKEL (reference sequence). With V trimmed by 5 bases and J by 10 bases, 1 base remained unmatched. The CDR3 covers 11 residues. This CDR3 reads CASSWTGEQFF. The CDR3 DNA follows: TGTGCCAGCAGCTGGACAGGGGAGCAGTTCTTC.

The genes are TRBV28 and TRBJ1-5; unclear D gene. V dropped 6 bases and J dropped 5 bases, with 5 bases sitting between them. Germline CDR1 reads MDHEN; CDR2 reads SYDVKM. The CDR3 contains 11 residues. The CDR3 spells CASSTDQPQHF. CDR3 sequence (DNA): TGTGCCAGCAGCACAGATCAGCCCCAGCATTTT. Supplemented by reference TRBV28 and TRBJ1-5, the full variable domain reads DVKVTQSSRYLVKRTGEKVFLECVQDMDHENMFWYRQDPGLGLRLIYFSYDVKMKEKGDIPEGYSVSREKKERFSLILESASTNQTSMYLCASSTDQPQHFGDGTRLSIL.

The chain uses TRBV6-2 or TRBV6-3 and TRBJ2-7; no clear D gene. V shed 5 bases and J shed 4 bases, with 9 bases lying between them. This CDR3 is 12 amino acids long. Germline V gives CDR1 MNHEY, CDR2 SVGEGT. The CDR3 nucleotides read TGTGCCAGCAGTATTTCCGAGTACGAGCAGTACTTC. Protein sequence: CASSISEYEQYF.

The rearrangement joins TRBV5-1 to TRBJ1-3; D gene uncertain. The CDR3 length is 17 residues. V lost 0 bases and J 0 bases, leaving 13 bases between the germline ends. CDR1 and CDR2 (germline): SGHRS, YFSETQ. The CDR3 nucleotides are TGCGCCAGCAGCTTGGTCCTCGCGGGGAGCTCTGGAAACACCATATATTTT. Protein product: CASSLVLAGSSGNTIYF.

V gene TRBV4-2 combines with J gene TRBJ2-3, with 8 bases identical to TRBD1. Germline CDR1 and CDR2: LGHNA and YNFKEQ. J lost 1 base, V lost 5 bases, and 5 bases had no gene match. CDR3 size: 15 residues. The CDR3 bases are TGTGCCAGCAGCAGGACAGGGAGTGGCACAGATACGCAGTATTTT. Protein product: CASSRTGSGTDTQYF.